This entry lists 9 T cell receptor beta chains sequenced from one sample in a study of CD8+ T cells in alopecia areata. cDNA reverse transcribed from extracted RNA served as the sequencing template. TCRdb keeps only in-frame clones here, not all; method: immunoSEQ multiplex PCR. Of approximately 210,000 clones in the sample, roughly 44% were seen once. The sample's treatment: oral pan-JAK inhibitor, 5-10 mg twice daily. Sample: CD4+ T cells sorted from blood, taken at approximately week 39, from a patient treated with tofacitinib. The receptors here all came from a human donor with alopecia areata.

This clone was seen a handful of times. V gene TRBV5-4 combines with J gene TRBJ2-1; 11 positions match TRBD2. CDR1 and CDR2 from the germline V gene are SGHNT and YYREEE (reference sequence). The junction had 13 bases not matched to a gene; V was cut back by 3 bases and J by 11 bases. There are 16 residues in the CDR3. CDR3 amino acids: CASSSPASGRLRKQFF. In DNA form, the CDR3 reads TGTGCCAGCAGCTCGCCAGCTAGCGGGAGGTTGAGAAAGCAGTTCTTC.

This sequence joins TRBV21-1 and TRBJ2-7; the table assigns TRBD2, which was not confirmed against the DNA. TRBV21-1 is designated a pseudogene. The CDR3 loop spans 14 amino acids. In nucleotides, the CDR3 is TGTGCCAGCAGCGAGCGCGGGGGCCTCACCGAGCAGTACTTC. Translation gives CASSERGGLTEQYF.

This clone has only a few counts. The CDR3 nucleotides read TGCAGTGCCCCATCCCCTGGTGGCTACACCTTC. It specifies CSAPSPGGYTF. The chain joins TRBV20-1 to TRBJ1-2; unclear D gene. The CDR3 sequence is 11 residues long. V was shortened by 6 bases and J by 7 bases, with 12 bases between the two germline ends. CDR1 is DFQATT, CDR2 SNEGSKA, per germline (reference sequence).

The chain has TRBV29-1 and TRBJ1-1, with D possibly matching TRBD1 (6 bases). V gave up 3 bases and J gave up 1 base, with 12 bases separating them. CDR3 length: 14 residues. CDR1 and CDR2 (germline): SQVTM, ANQGSEA. For the CDR3, the DNA is TGCAGCGTTGACGAAGGGGGGCAGAACACTGAAGCTTTCTTT. It encodes CSVDEGGQNTEAFF.

The J gene is TRBJ2-5, the V gene TRBV7-9; 7 bases agree with TRBD2. CDR3 length: 13 residues. Looked up from germline, CDR1 is SEHNR and CDR2 is FQNEAQ (reference sequence). Germline trimming cut 3 bases from V and 2 bases from J; bases unmatched to any gene: 0. CDR3 DNA: TGTGCCAGCAGCTTGGGACTACAAGAGACCCAGTACTTC. It codes for CASSLGLQETQYF.

This chain links TRBV7-9 with TRBJ2-5, with D possibly being TRBD1 (6 bases). This CDR3 spans 15 amino acids. V lost 0 bases and J 5 bases, leaving 13 bases between the germline ends. Germline CDR1 SEHNR, CDR2 FQNEAQ (reference sequence). CDR3 coding DNA: TGTGCCAGCAGCTTAGCCCACAGGGTGAGGGAGACCCAGTACTTC. This encodes CASSLAHRVRETQYF.

The J gene is TRBJ2-1, the V gene TRBV18, with TRBD1 as a possible D gene (5 bases). The germline V gene has CDR1 KGHSH and CDR2 LQKENI. The V end lost 1 base, the J end lost 5 bases, and 12 bases lay between the germline ends. The CDR3 has 15 residues. The CDR3 sequence is CASSPRQGNHNEQFF. The CDR3 DNA is TGTGCCAGCTCACCACGGCAGGGTAACCACAATGAGCAGTTCTTC.

The chain uses TRBV30 and TRBJ2-5; possible D gene TRBD2, 5 bases. CDR1 is GTSNPN, CDR2 SVGIG, per germline (reference sequence). V lost 0 bases to trimming and J lost 7 bases, with 12 bases between them. The length of the CDR3 is 13 residues. This CDR3 is CAWSVRGRGTQYF. In DNA form, the CDR3 reads TGTGCCTGGAGTGTACGAGGGCGAGGGACCCAGTACTTC.

This clone has a handful of counts. The chain has TRBV11-1 and TRBJ2-1; 11 bases are shared with TRBD2. The CDR3 contains 14 residues. From germline, CDR1 is SGHAT and CDR2 FQDESV (reference sequence). J lost 10 bases, V lost 5 bases, and 7 bases had no gene match. The CDR3 coding sequence is TGTGCCAGCAGCCCACTAGCGGGAGTGAGGGAGCAGTTCTTC. Translated: CASSPLAGVREQFF.